This TCR beta chain was captured by sequencing in a study of cytomegalovirus exposure and HLA in healthy donors (dated by TCRdb to the late 2010s). Context from the whole study: An earlier analysis of more than 550 of the donors reported around 280 Gb of sequence data and around 100 million unique TCR beta sequences obtained from some 200 million T cells. An early release that covered roughly 600 HLA-typed donors contained approximately 300 gigabases of sequencing data and approximately 85 million unique TCR sequences. The genetic ancestry cluster associated with self-reported Caucasian donors included approximately 85% of the approximately 430 genotyped donors. The aim of the study was to test whether cataloging public T cell receptors could identify signatures of past pathogen exposure. The study profiled the T cell repertoires of 550 to 700 subjects by immunosequencing and related them to cytomegalovirus serostatus. Along with the approximately 650-subject first cohort, a separate validation cohort of over a hundred different subjects was used. To predict cytomegalovirus infection status, the study brought together high-throughput TCR immunosequencing, statistical association of individual TCRs with disease status, and machine learning. To study patterns of TCR occurrence, a later analysis re-analyzed previously published TCR beta repertoires from hundreds of donors and added high-resolution HLA genotyping. Rather than using new phenotypic data, the later analysis identified candidate immune exposures from TCR beta sequences and from how often those sequences occurred across donors. An earlier analysis of fewer than 750 of the donors used high-throughput TCR beta sequencing to judge whether each TCR beta V gene segment behaved as functional or pseudogenic. Alongside the repertoire data, information on donor age, sex, ethnicity and CMV serostatus was compiled. In a later genetic analysis, genome-wide SNP genotypes for about 60% of the 666 donors were used, and that subset was treated as a discovery cohort. Every repertoire in the discovery cohort had been generated on one and the same sequencing platform. HLA typing included class I and class II loci at four-digit resolution. The number of typed donors differed by locus: roughly 620-640 for A, B, C, DRB1 and DQB1; 500 to 550 for DQA1; around 580 for DPA1; and about 450 for DPB1. Because of strong linkage in the cohort, a few DR-DQ haplotypes were treated as single units for association and clustering. Among some 410 genotyped donors of the cohort, an average of around 250,000 unique TCR beta nucleotide sequences was sequenced per donor, of which roughly 17% were non-productive.

The cohort consisted of 666 healthy bone marrow donors. At the time of sampling, all cohort members were nominally healthy, though unrecorded immune exposures were likely present. The donor was CMV seropositive and was included in the group of approximately 310 seropositive cohort members. A peripheral blood sample was provided by each donor, and peripheral blood mononuclear cells were used for TCR beta sequencing. Genomic DNA was extracted from the blood cell samples with the Qiagen DNeasy Blood Extraction Kit. The CDR3 has 13 amino acids, counting the end cysteine and phenylalanine. Just CDR3 DNA is preserved here, 39 bases in frame from base 1. The trim is 5 bases for V and 11 bases for J, with a gap of 16 bases between the germline ends. CDR1 and CDR2, per the germline V gene, are ENHRY and SYGVKD. Library creation used the immunoSEQ multiplex PCR assay. The multiplex PCR relied on a mix of 60 forward primers for TCR Vbeta segments and 13 reverse primers for TCR Jbeta segments. The CDR3 region of rearranged TCR beta genes was amplified from genomic DNA with a multiplex PCR assay. The amplified TCR beta libraries were sequenced on the Illumina HiSeq System as 87-base-pair reads. In the paper's pipeline: In a later analysis, tens of millions of unique TCR beta chains were counted across the 650 to 750 repertoires, and roughly 9.9 million of these chains were shared by at least two donors. To remove PCR and sequencing errors, raw reads were error-corrected and collapsed into unique sequences using a nearest-neighbor algorithm that merged closely related sequences. CDR3 sequences were aligned to IMGT reference sequences to assign V, D and J gene segments. Each retained sequence needed at least a six-nucleotide match to both a V gene segment and a J gene segment. A rearrangement was called productive if the CDR3 had no stop codons and remained in frame with V and J, and every other rearrangement was called non-productive. CDR3 was defined according to IMGT convention as the region running from the second conserved V-encoded cysteine to the conserved J-encoded phenylalanine. The earlier analysis of some 540 of the donors excluded any sequence lacking an unambiguous match to a single V gene segment. An earlier analysis of approximately 590 of the donors classified V segments as functional when productive rearrangements were above 56.7% and as segregating when the standard deviation between donors was above 5%. A statistical classification framework was developed to diagnose cytomegalovirus status using the catalog of TCR beta chain sequences. In a later analysis, TCR nucleotide sequences were compared against IMGT/GENE-DB human TR gene sequences so that V and J genes could be assigned. The TCRdist pipeline was used in a later analysis to assign CDR3 sequences and most-parsimonious VDJ recombination scenarios. A later analysis defined each TCR beta chain by its CDR3 amino acid sequence plus V-gene family, and excluded reads lacking a unique V-gene family. As a way to deal with suspected cross-contamination and a sequencing artifact, a later analysis dropped roughly 600 nucleotide sequences that were highly shared and had low generation probability. In a later analysis, a clonal expansion index was calculated for each public chain from normalized within-repertoire ranks of inferred template counts. In a later analysis, generation probabilities were computed with a VDJ recombination model fitted to out-of-frame rearrangements, and the resulting probabilities were checked against IGoR. In a later analysis, hypergeometric tests were used to score TCR-TCR, TCR-HLA and TCR-CMV co-occurrence, with a repertoire-size bias correction applied to TCR pairs. A later analysis estimated false discovery rates by permuting HLA or CMV assignments 20 times. In a later analysis, co-occurring TCRs were grouped using DBSCAN, with TCRdist sequence similarity added in when clustering inside HLA-allele-positive subsets. For co-occurrence clustering, repertoires with fewer than 30,000 or more than 120,000 public chains were excluded, along with 5 or 6 repertoires with anomalous nucleotide sharing. TCRdb obtained this table from immuneACCESS and retained in-frame rearrangements with V and J assigned. These tables miss some clones; where compared with another copy, unresolved V genes account for less than half of the shortfall, and the remainder is unexplained. From that table come the V and J calls and clone size; the DNA was used to work out D and trimming. This sample lists 95,000 to 150,000 clones; about 73% were detected once. The ten largest clones capture approximately 8.2% of the sample.

Findings and caveats that apply to the study as a whole: In a later analysis, 16,951 TCR beta sequences were associated with specific HLA alleles at a false discovery rate of 0.05. A later analysis found that most CMV-associated TCR beta chains appeared HLA-restricted, with HLA associations seemingly driven largely by CMV exposure. Correlated functional status among segregating V segments might be attributable to linkage disequilibrium, but an unknown experimental factor could not be ruled out. The authors suggested that the approach could potentially be extended to other disease states and immunological phenotypes. The presence/absence analyses assumed that sequencing depth was roughly uniform across donors, and that assumption may not be true. Compared with equally common non-associated chains, HLA-associated TCR beta chains in a later analysis were more clonally expanded and had lower generation probabilities. In this cohort, only TCR beta chains were sequenced, and detectable features were limited by the absence of alpha or paired-chain data. Some IMGT-functional V segments, including TRBV6-2 and TRBV6-3, could not be distinguished by the 87-base-pair reads and were therefore excluded. Cytomegalovirus status was reported to be diagnosed by the classifier with high specificity and sensitivity in both the original and validation cohorts. Several of the top co-occurrence clusters appeared to be linked to parvovirus B19, influenza, CMV and Epstein-Barr virus, according to a later analysis. In vitro tests confirmed that three of the cytomegalovirus-associated TCR beta chains recognize cytomegalovirus antigens. In the study, some 160 TCR beta chains were listed as associated with cytomegalovirus. In a later genetic analysis, a missense DCLRE1C variant was associated with V-gene and J-gene trimming of TCR beta chains, and the association was replicated in an independent cohort. A further reported finding was that TCR beta sequences accurately predicted the HLA-A and HLA-B alleles for most subjects in the first cohort. A cluster of highly shared sequence variants was judged likely to be a technical artifact of the sequencing pipeline. Most TCR sequences were seen in very few donors, while some public TCRs were found in many individuals. CMV serostatus was the only immune exposure information available for the cohort. A later analysis found that TCR association rates varied across HLA loci, with DRB1 alleles showing the most associated TCRs and HLA-C alleles the fewest. Because counts were too low, about 15 rarely observed V segments, including chromosome 9 orphons, were left out of the earlier analysis of over 550 of the donors. When HLA alleles, especially DR and DQ, strongly co-occurred, TCR associations were difficult to assign to individual alleles. In an earlier analysis of around 600 of the donors, most TCR beta V segments were observed in productive rearrangements about 87% or about 30% of the time, broadly matching IMGT annotations. According to a later genetic analysis, donors in an Asian-associated ancestry cluster had fewer N-insertions in productive TCRs than the roughly 670-donor mean. Because some donors lacked HLA typing at each locus, the association tests relied only on the typed subset.

With regard to this clone: Its antigen is currently not known. No clone much larger than this one lies a single base away; base qualities are absent.

Sequenced material: PBMCs. This receptor chain uses TRBV10-3 and TRBJ1-3, with an unclear D gene assignment. The TCR was taken from a woman in her thirties or forties in good health and CMV-seropositive. The sequenced DNA: TGTGCCATCAGTTCCACCGGTGGAGAACCCATATATTTT. It translates to CAISSTGGEPIYF.